What follows describes a single T cell receptor beta chain. Its antigen is as yet unknown. The sample belongs to a study of T cells after yellow fever vaccination. Findings and limits, study-wide: Shared CD4/CD8 clonotypes were a small share, likely from convergent recombination.

5'RACE template switching generated TCR cDNA, adding a universal primer site and UMIs. TCRdb re-called the 5' RACE reads through MiXCR, storing one row per CDR3 protein. The repertoire holds roughly 520,000 distinct CDR3 sequences, with 21% as singletons. This material consisted of PBMCs, taken roughly 23 days after the first yellow fever vaccination. This receptor was obtained from a man aged 18 to 30 who received the YFV17D yellow fever vaccine.

The CDR3 DNA follows: TGTGCCAGCAGCTTGGATCAGGGAATGGATGGCTACACCTTC. Its protein is CASSLDQGMDGYTF. The chain carries TRBV5-4 and TRBJ1-2; D possibly corresponds to TRBD1 (5 bases). The CDR3 consists of 14 residues. Deletions cut 0 bases from V and 6 bases from J, with 12 bases between. CDR1 and CDR2 from the germline V gene are SGHNT and YYREEE (reference sequence).